This T cell receptor beta chain derives from a study of blood T cell repertoires in COVID-19. Whole-study context: Samples of COVID-19 (acute and convalescent) were obtained from the United States, Italy and Spain.

The germline V gene has CDR1 MNHEY and CDR2 SVGAGI. The V segment lost 4 bases and the J segment 6 bases; nucleotides outside the gene matches: 1. This CDR3 is built from 13 residues. Assay: immunoSEQ multiplex PCR; the TCRdb copy retains only in-frame clones and omits some. The sample carries around 330,000 clones, about 91% recorded once. Those enrolled, adults aged roughly 18 to 89 years, came from fewer than 25 US areas. Cohorts were determined from participant-reported clinical history. This TCR came from a young woman who had recovered from COVID-19. The specimen sequenced was PBMCs or T cells enriched from blood (not recorded which). This chain joins TRBV6-5 and TRBJ2-2; 8 nucleotides agree with TRBD2. DNA for the CDR3: TGTGCCAGCAGTTTGGGACTAGCCGGGGAGCTGTTTTTT. Amino acid sequence: CASSLGLAGELFF.